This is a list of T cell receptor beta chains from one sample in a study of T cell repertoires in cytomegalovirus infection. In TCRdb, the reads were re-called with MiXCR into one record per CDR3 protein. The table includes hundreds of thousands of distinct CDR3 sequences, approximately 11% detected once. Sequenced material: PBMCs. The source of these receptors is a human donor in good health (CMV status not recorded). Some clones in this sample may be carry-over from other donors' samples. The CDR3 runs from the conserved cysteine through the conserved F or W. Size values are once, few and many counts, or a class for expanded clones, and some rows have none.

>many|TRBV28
CASTGTSGRYYNEQFF
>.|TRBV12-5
CASGLVFGVGELFF
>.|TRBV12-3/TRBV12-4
CASSPAGHRTGELFF
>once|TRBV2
CASSEVRLSPVNTEAFF
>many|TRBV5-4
CASSPGAGSYHNEQFF
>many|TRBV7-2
CASSTKGKGYGYTF
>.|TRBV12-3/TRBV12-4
CASSFFRTDTQYF
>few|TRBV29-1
CSVGTRLQETQYF
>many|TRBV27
CASSLIGSVLNTEAFF
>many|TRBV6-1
CASSPRDRGSDTEAFF
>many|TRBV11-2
CASSLRFASGRASTDTQYF
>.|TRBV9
CASSVDSPTTGELFF
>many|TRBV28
CASSLNAVTLLTDTQYF
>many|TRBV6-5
CASGKTNEKLFF
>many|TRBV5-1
CASSLGVSPLNEKLFF
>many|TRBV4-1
CASSQVFGDTYEQYF
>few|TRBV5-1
CATKKVGDTGELFF
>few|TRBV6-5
CASSYSSGTAYEQYF
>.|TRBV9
CASSVASGGSGNTIYF
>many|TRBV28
CASSFAGFRLTEAFF
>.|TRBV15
CATSTRQGYGYTF
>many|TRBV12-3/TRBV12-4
CATGPNYNEQFF
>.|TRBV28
CAISIQGNTIYF
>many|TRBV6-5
CASKLDSSYGYTF
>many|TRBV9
CASSVAGGSYNEQFF